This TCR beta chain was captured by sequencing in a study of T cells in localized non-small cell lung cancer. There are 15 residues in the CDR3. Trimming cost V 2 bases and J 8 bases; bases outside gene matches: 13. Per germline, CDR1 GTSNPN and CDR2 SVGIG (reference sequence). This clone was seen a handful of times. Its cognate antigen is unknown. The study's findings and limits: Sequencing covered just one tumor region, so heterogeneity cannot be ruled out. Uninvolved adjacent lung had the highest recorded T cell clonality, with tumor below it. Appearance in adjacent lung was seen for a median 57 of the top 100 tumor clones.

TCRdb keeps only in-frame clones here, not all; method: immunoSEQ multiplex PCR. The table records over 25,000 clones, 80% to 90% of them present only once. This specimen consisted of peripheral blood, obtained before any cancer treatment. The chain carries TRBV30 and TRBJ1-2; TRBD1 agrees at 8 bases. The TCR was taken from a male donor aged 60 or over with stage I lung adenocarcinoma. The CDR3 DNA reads TGTGCCTGGAGTCCGGAGTTAGACAGGGGTGGAGGCTACACCTTC. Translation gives CAWSPELDRGGGYTF.